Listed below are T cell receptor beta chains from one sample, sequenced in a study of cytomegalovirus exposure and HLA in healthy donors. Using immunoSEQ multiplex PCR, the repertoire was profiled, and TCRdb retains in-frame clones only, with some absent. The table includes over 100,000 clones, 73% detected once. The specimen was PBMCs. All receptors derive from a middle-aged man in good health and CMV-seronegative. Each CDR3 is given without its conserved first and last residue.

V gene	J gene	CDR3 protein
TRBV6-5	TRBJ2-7	ASRASRDSIYEQY
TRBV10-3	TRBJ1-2	ATAGQDYGYT
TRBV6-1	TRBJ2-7	ASSAGRRSYEQY
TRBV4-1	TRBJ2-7	ASSLAPDTSYEQY
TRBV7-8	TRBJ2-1	ASSSRLAGGYNEQF
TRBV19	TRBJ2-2	ASTYHPRKELF
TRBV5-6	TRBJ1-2	ASSLQGTILVSGYT
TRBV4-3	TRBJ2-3	ASSQDITDTQY
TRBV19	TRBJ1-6	ASSTGQAAYNSPLH
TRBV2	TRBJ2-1	ASSLTGNEQF
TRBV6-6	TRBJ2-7	ASRSPGTGRSYEQY
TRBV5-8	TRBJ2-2	ASSLTGTSSGELF
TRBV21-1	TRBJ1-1	ASREQRRNTEAF
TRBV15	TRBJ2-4	ATSRDLASGGPSAKNIQY
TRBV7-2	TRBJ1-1	ASSSQGKENTEAF
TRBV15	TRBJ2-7	ATSRDPPDRGYEQY
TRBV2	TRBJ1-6	ASNEYGERSPLH
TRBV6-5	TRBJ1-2	ASSYGLPHFYGYT
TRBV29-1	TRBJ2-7	SVNRGYEQY
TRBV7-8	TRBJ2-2	ASSLSQNSYTGELF
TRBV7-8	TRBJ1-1	ASSAGRGTEAF
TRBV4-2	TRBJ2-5	ASSQVIKASGEGQETQY
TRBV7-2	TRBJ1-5	ASSLGTENQPQH
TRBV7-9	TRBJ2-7	ATEQGPYEQY
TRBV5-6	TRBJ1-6	ASSLGENWRGSPLH
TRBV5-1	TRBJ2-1	ASSPGSGGLSGKEQF
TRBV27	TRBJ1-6	ASSLRVQGSALH
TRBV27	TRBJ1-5	ASSSLSGRGRQPQH
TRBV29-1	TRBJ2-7	SVEEAGNSYEQY